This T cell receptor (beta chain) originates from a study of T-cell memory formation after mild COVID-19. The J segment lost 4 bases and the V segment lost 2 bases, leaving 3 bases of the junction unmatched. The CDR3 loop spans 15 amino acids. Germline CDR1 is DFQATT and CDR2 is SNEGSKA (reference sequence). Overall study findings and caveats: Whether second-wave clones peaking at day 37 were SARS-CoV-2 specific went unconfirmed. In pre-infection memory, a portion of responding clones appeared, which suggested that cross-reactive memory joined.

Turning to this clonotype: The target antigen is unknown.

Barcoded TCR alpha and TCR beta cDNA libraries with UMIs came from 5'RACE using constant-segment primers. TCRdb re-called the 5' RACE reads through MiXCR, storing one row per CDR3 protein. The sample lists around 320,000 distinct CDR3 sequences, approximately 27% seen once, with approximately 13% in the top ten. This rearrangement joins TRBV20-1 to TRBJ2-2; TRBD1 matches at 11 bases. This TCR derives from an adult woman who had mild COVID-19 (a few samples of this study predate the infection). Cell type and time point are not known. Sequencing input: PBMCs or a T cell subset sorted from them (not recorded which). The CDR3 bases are TGCAGTGCTAGACCGGACAGGGGGCCCACCGGGGAGCTGTTTTTT. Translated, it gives CSARPDRGPTGELFF.